This T cell receptor (beta chain) was found in a study of control samples from healthy donors and cancer patients. Method: immunoSEQ multiplex PCR; TCRdb's copy keeps in-frame clones and lacks some. This sample has roughly 88,000 clones, with around four fifths found just once. Trimming took 6 bases from V and 3 from J, leaving 17 bases between them. The length of the CDR3 is 16 residues. Germline CDR1 SNHLY, CDR2 FYNNEI. Material: blood. This sequence was found in a man aged 30 to 45 in good health. The chain has TRBV2 and TRBJ1-4, with a possible D match to TRBD1 (6 bases). The CDR3 loop is CASRGTQGYANEKLFF. The CDR3 DNA sequence: TGTGCCAGCAGAGGCACGCAGGGGTATGCTAATGAAAAACTGTTTTTT.